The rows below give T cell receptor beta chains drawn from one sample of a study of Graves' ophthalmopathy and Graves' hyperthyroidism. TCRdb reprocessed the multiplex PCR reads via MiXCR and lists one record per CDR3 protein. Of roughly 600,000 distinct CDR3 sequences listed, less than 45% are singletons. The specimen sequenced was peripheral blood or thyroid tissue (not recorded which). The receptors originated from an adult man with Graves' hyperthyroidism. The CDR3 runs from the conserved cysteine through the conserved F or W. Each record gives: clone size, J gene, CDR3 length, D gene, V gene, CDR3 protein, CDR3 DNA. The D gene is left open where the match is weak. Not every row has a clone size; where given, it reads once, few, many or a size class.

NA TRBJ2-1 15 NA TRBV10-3 CAINGGTARNNEQFF TGTGCCATCAATGGCGGGACCGCCAGGAACAATGAGCAGTTCTTC
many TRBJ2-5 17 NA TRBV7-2 CASSSPESAEWQETQYF TGTGCCAGCAGCTCGCCCGAAAGCGCGGAGTGGCAAGAGACCCAGTACTTC
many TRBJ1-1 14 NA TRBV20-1 CSARRRTENTEAFF TGCAGTGCCCGGCGCCGGACAGAGAACACTGAAGCTTTCTTT
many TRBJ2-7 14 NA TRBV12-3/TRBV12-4 CASSDRSQSYEQYF TGTGCCAGCAGTGACAGGAGTCAATCCTACGAGCAGTACTTC
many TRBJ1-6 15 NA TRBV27 CASSFGRVGNSPLHF TGTGCCAGCAGTTTTGGCCGGGTGGGCAATTCACCCCTCCACTTT
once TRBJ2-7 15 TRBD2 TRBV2 CASSEAYTAGNEQYF TGTGCCAGCAGTGAAGCGTATACAGCGGGGAATGAGCAGTACTTC
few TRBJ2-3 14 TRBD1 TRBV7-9 CASRQDRVADTQYF TGTGCCAGCAGACAGGACAGGGTCGCAGATACGCAGTATTTT
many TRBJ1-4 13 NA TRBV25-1 CASSVGANEKLFF TGTGCCAGCAGTGTGGGAGCTAATGAAAAACTGTTTTTT
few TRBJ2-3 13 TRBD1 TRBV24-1 CAIGQGATDTQYF TGTGCCATCGGACAGGGGGCCACAGATACGCAGTATTTT
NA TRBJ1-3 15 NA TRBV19 CASSTAAYSGNTIYF TGTGCCAGTAGTACAGCCGCGTACTCTGGAAACACCATATATTTT
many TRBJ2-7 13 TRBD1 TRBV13 CASSWDRGNEQYF TGTGCCAGCAGCTGGGACAGGGGGAACGAGCAGTACTTC
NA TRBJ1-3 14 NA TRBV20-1 CSASELAGGNTIYF TGCAGTGCTAGCGAACTAGCGGGGGGCAACACCATATATTTT
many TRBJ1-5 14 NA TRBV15 CATSRVTGNQPQHF TGTGCCACCAGCAGAGTCACAGGGAATCAGCCCCAGCATTTT
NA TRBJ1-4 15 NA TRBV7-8 CASRPSGGAYEKLFF TGTGCCAGCCGACCTAGCGGGGGGGCTTATGAAAAACTGTTTTTT
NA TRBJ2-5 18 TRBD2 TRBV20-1 CSARDHRLAGGLGETQYF TGCAGTGCTAGAGACCATCGGCTAGCGGGGGGTTTGGGAGAGACCCAGTACTTC
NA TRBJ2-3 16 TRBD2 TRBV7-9 CASSGGGATSTDTQYF TGTGCCAGCAGCGGGGGAGGGGCGACCAGCACAGATACGCAGTATTTT
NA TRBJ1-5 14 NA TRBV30 CAWSVGAGNQPQHF TGTGCCTGGAGTGTTGGGGCGGGGAATCAGCCCCAGCATTTT
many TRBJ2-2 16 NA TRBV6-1 CASSARTGIGPGELFF TGTGCCAGCAGTGCCAGAACAGGGATTGGTCCCGGGGAGCTGTTTTTT
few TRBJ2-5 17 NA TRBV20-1 CSAMDGEWDRFRETQYF TGCAGTGCTATGGATGGGGAATGGGACCGCTTTCGAGAGACCCAGTACTTC
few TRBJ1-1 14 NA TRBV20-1 CSARLGAANTEAFF TGCAGTGCTAGACTAGGGGCAGCGAACACTGAAGCTTTCTTT
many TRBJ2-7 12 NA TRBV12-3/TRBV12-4 CASSLGIYEQYF TGTGCCAGCAGTTTAGGTATCTACGAGCAGTACTTC
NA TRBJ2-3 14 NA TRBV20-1 CSARDIFGTDTQYF TGCAGTGCTAGAGACATCTTCGGCACAGATACGCAGTATTTT
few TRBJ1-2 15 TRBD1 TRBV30 CAWSGGQGPNYGYTF TGTGCCTGGAGCGGGGGACAGGGGCCTAACTATGGCTACACCTTC
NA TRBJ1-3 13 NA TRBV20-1 CSARQMDRNTIYF TGCAGTGCTAGACAGATGGATAGAAACACCATATATTTT
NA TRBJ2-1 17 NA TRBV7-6 CASSLGALRGRYNEQFF TGTGCCAGCAGCCTAGGGGCCTTACGGGGACGGTACAATGAGCAGTTCTTC
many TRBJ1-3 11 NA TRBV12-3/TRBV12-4 CASSWADTIYF TGTGCCAGCAGTTGGGCGGACACCATATATTTT
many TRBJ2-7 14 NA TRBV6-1 CASIGDPSSYEQYF TGTGCCAGCATCGGGGACCCGAGCTCCTACGAGCAGTACTTC
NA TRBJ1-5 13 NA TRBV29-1 CSVRDLNNQPQHF TGCAGCGTTCGAGACCTCAACAATCAGCCCCAGCATTTT
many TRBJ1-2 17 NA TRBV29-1 CSVDGASRREADYGYTF TGCAGCGTTGACGGGGCCAGTCGCAGGGAAGCAGACTATGGCTACACCTTC
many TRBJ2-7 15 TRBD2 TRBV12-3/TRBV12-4 CASSLVAGGPHEQYF TGTGCCAGCAGTTTAGTCGCGGGAGGGCCTCACGAGCAGTACTTC
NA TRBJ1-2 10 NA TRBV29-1 CSVVGGGYTF TGCAGCGTTGTTGGGGGAGGCTACACCTTC
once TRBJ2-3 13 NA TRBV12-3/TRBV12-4 CASRMPGRDTQYF TGTGCCAGCAGAATGCCCGGGAGAGATACGCAGTATTTT
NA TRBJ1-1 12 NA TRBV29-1 CSQGRSHTEAFF TGCAGCCAGGGGCGCAGTCACACTGAAGCTTTCTTT
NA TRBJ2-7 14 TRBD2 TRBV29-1 CSVEARLAGLQQYF TGCAGCGTTGAAGCCAGACTAGCGGGGTTGCAGCAGTACTTC
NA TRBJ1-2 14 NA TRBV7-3 CASSLGRWGRGYTF TGTGCCAGCAGCTTAGGGCGGTGGGGCCGTGGCTACACCTTC
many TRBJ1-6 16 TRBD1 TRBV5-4 CASKNRGPGHNSPLHF TGTGCCAGCAAAAACAGGGGGCCGGGGCATAATTCACCCCTCCACTTT
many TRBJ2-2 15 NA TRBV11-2 CASSFSKFDTGELFF TGTGCCAGCAGCTTTTCCAAATTCGACACCGGGGAGCTGTTTTTT
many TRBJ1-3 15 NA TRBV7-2 CASSRYRESGNTIYF TGTGCCAGCAGCCGTTACAGGGAGTCTGGAAACACCATATATTTT
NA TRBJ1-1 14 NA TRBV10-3 CAISESGGSTEAFF TGTGCCATCAGTGAAAGCGGGGGAAGCACTGAAGCTTTCTTT
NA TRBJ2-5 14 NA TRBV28 CASSLFGGAETQYF TGTGCCAGCAGTTTATTTGGCGGGGCTGAGACCCAGTACTTC
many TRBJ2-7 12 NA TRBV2 CASQGPAYEQYF TGTGCCAGCCAAGGGCCAGCCTACGAGCAGTACTTC
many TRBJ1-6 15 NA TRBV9 CASSVAGSDNSPLHF TGTGCCAGCAGCGTAGCGGGATCAGATAATTCACCCCTCCACTTT
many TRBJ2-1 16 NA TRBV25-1 CASSDGQGLSYNEQFF TGTGCCAGCAGTGACGGACAGGGACTATCCTACAATGAGCAGTTCTTC
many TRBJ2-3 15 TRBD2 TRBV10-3 CAISASGRKVDTQYF TGTGCCATCAGTGCGAGCGGGAGGAAAGTAGATACGCAGTATTTT
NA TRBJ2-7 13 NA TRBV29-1 CSVAGGQLYEQYF TGCAGCGTTGCGGGGGGACAGCTCTACGAGCAGTACTTC
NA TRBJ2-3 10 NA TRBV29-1 CSGWADTQYF TGCAGCGGTTGGGCAGATACGCAGTATTTT
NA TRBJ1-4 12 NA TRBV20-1 CSAGVPNEKLFF TGCAGTGCGGGGGTGCCTAATGAAAAACTGTTTTTT
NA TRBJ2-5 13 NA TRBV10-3 CAISESPRETQYF TGTGCCATCAGTGAGTCTCCCCGAGAGACCCAGTACTTC
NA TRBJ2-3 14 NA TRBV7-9 CASSLASSTDTQYF TGTGCCAGCAGCTTAGCTAGCAGCACAGATACGCAGTATTTT
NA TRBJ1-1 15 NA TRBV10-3 CASSYRTTGPTEASF TGTGCCAGCAGTTATAGGACGACGGGCCCCACTGAAGCTTCCTTT
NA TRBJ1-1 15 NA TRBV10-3 CASSSLDSLNTEAFF TGTGCCAGCAGTTCTTTAGACAGTTTGAACACTGAAGCTTTCTTT
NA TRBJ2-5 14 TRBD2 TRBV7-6 CASSRGTSDETQYF TGTGCCAGCAGCCGCGGGACTAGCGACGAGACCCAGTACTTC
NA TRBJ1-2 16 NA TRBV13 CAGSSHLDDGNYGYTF TGTGCCGGCAGCTCCCACCTCGACGACGGGAACTATGGCTACACCTTC
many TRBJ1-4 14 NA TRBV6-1 CASSEHRSDEKLFF TGTGCCAGCAGTGAACACAGGTCGGACGAAAAACTGTTTTTT
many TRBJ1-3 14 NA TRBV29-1 CSVVDVGSGNTIYF TGCAGCGTTGTCGACGTTGGCTCCGGAAACACCATATATTTT